The 4 T cell receptor beta chains given below trace back to one sample, sequenced in a study of metastatic and nonmetastatic thyroid tumors. TCRdb re-called clones via MiXCR from the PCR reads. Of approximately 20,000 clones listed, roughly 12% are singletons. Prior to thyroid surgery, none of the patients had received any treatment. What was sequenced was blood. Receptors originate from a female donor with papillary thyroid cancer or a benign thyroid nodule (not recorded which). Some clones in this sample may be carry-over from other donors' samples.

This clone was seen ten or more times. The chain couples TRBV9 to TRBJ2-2; a weak D match, TRBD2 (5 bases). Trimming cost V 7 bases and J 5 bases, with 15 bases left between them. The V gene's germline CDR1 is SGDLS and CDR2 YYNGEE. This CDR3 is built from 14 residues. This CDR3 reads CASRGDYQTGELFF. CDR3 nucleotides: TGTGCCAGCCGGGGAGACTACCAGACCGGGGAGCTGTTTTTT.

This chain links TRBV6-2 or TRBV6-3 with TRBJ2-1; 14 positions match TRBD2. With 7 bases clipped from V and 16 bases from J, the junction kept 21 bases outside the gene matches. This CDR3 contains 17 residues. Germline-derived CDR1 and CDR2 are MNHEY and SVGEGT. CDR3 sequence (DNA): TGTGCCAGCATCGGGACTAGCGGGAGAGGGTCCTACAATGATCATTTCTTC. Translation: CASIGTSGRGSYNDHFF.

Relative to its sample, this clone is medium-sized. The chain couples TRBV27 to TRBJ2-7; TRBD1 agrees at 7 bases. The V gene's germline CDR1 is MNHEY and CDR2 SMNVEV (reference sequence). V trimming: 5 bases; J trimming: 2 bases; junction bases outside the gene matches: 9. This CDR3 has 15 amino acids. The CDR3: CASSTRGQDTYEQYF. In DNA form, the CDR3 reads TGTGCCAGCAGTACGAGGGGGCAGGACACCTACGAGCAGTACTTC.

This clone was found many times. The J gene is TRBJ2-5, the V gene TRBV7-2; 9 positions agree with TRBD2. The CDR3 loop spans 18 amino acids. CDR1 SGHTA and CDR2 FQGNSA come from the germline V gene. V lost 2 bases and J lost 3; bases outside the gene matches: 13. CDR3 residues: CASSLIGRSAGGKETQYF. The CDR3 coding sequence is TGTGCCAGCAGCTTAATAGGTCGGTCAGCGGGGGGCAAAGAGACCCAGTACTTC.